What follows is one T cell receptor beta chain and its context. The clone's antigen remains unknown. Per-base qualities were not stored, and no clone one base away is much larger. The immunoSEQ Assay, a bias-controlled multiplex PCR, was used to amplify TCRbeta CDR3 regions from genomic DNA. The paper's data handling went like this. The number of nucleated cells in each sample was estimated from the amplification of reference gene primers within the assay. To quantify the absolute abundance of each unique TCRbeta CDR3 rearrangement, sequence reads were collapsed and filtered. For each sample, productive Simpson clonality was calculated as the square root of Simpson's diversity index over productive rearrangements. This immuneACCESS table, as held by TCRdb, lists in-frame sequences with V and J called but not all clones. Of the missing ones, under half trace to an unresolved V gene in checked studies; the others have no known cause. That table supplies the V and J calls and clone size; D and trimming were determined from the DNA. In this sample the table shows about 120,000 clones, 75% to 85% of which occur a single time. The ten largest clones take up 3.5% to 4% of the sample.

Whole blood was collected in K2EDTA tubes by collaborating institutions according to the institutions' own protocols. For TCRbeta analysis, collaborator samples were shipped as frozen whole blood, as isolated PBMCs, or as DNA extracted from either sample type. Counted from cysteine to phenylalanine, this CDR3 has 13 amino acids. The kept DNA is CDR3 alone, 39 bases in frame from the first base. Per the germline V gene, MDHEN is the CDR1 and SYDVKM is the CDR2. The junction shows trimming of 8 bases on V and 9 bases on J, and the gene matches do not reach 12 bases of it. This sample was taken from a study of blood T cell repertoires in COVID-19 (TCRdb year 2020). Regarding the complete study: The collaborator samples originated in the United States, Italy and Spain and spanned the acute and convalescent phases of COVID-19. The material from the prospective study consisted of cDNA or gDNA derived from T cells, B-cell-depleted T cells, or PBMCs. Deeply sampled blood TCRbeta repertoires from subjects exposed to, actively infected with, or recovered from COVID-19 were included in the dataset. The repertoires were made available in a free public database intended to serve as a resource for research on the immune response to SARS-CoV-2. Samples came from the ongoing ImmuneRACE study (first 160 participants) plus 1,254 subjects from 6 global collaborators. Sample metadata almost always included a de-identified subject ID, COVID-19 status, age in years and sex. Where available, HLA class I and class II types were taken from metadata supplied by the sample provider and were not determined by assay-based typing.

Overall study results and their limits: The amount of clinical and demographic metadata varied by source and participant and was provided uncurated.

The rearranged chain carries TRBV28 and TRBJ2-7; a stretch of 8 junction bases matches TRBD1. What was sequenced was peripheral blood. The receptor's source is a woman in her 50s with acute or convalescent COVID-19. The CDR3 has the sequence CASGLTGVGRQYF. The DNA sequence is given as TGTGCCAGCGGCCTGACAGGGGTCGGGAGGCAGTACTTC. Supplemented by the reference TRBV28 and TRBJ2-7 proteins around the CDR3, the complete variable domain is DVKVTQSSRYLVKRTGEKVFLECVQDMDHENMFWYRQDPGLGLRLIYFSYDVKMKEKGDIPEGYSVSREKKERFSLILESASTNQTSMYLCASGLTGVGRQYFGPGTRLTVT.